Sequencing of this TCR beta chain was carried out in a study of vaccination and CD4 T cells after COVID-19. Study-level information: The study drew post-COVID samples a median about 95 days after diagnosis (range 35 to 161). Researchers treated cells with overlapping spike peptides taken from SARS-CoV-2, HCoV-NL63, HCoV-OC43 and HCoV-229E.

Cultured CD4+ T cell DNA underwent sequencing with the Oncomine TCR Beta short-read assay. Genomic DNA extraction was carried out from cultured CD4+ T cells. TCRdb redid the calling of the PCR reads with MiXCR, one entry per CDR3 protein. The sample comprises about 12,000 distinct CDR3 sequences, around 50% of which are singletons, and about a fifth rests with the top ten. Specified treatment: roughly 11-day PBMC culture with coronavirus spike peptide pools or control peptides (ViraFEST assay). T cells were expanded with peptide pools, and expanded clonotypes were identified by TCR sequencing. CDR3 length: 14 amino acids. Deletions cut 1 base from V and 7 bases from J, with 14 bases between. Germline CDR1 is SGHTA and CDR2 is FQGNSA. By share of the sample, this clonotype is large. Its specificity is unknown.

V usage is TRBV7-2 and J usage is TRBJ2-7; TRBD2 might be the D (6 bases). This clonotype was sampled from a human donor who had recovered from COVID-19. Sequencing used CD4+ T cells from blood, cultured in vitro. The CDR3 sequence is CASSLGRDMGEQYF. Written as DNA, the CDR3 is TGTGCCAGCAGCTTAGGGCGGGATATGGGGGAGCAGTACTTC.